This is a list of T cell receptor beta chains from one sample in a study of shared clonotypes between healthy human individuals. Sequencing was performed with immunoSEQ multiplex PCR; in TCRdb, only in-frame clones are kept and a portion is missing. This table has 2 million to 2.5 million clones, around 92% appearing once. The sequenced sample was naive CD4+ T cells from PBMCs. Source of these receptors: a man in his late teens or twenties in good health. Some clones in this sample may be carry-over from other donors' samples. CDR3s include the opening cysteine and the closing phenylalanine or tryptophan. A D gene is named only where the DNA matches it firmly. Clone size appears in some rows only: once, few, many, or a class for an expanded clone.

TRBJ2-7 | TRBD2 | TRBV19 | . | TGTGCCACCTCGGATCCCGGGAGGCACGAGCAGTACTTC | CATSDPGRHEQYF
TRBJ2-7 | TRBD2 | TRBV29-1 | once | TGCAGCGCTAAACTAACCTCCGGACTAGCGGGAAAGTACGAGCAGTACTTC | CSAKLTSGLAGKYEQYF
TRBJ1-4 | . | TRBV7-9 | . | TGTGCCAGCAGCTGGGGGGAGCTTAATGAAAAACTGTTTTTT | CASSWGELNEKLFF
TRBJ2-2 | . | TRBV10-3 | . | TGTGCCATCAGGACAGGGAACACCGGGGAGCTGTTTTTT | CAIRTGNTGELFF
TRBJ1-1 | . | TRBV4-3 | . | TGCGCCAGCAGCCAACTCCTGGGGGAGACTGAAGCTTTCTTT | CASSQLLGETEAFF
TRBJ1-6 | . | TRBV6-5 | . | TGTGCCAGCAGTTCAAGCCGGGTGGGCACCCTCCACTTT | CASSSSRVGTLHF
TRBJ2-3 | . | TRBV30 | . | TGTGCCTGGAGTGTAAACCGAGGGGATACGCAGTATTTT | CAWSVNRGDTQYF
TRBJ2-1 | TRBD1 | TRBV4-1 | . | TGCGCCAGCAGCTATACAGGGGTTTCAATGGATGAGCAGTTCTTC | CASSYTGVSMDEQFF
TRBJ2-1 | TRBD2 | TRBV5-1 | once | TGCGCCAGCGGCGTAGCGGGAGGGTTCACCTACAATGAGCAGTTCTTC | CASGVAGGFTYNEQFF
TRBJ2-5 | . | TRBV5-8 | . | TGTGCCAGCAGTCGCACAGGAACCCGAGGGACCCAGTACTTC | CASSRTGTRGTQYF